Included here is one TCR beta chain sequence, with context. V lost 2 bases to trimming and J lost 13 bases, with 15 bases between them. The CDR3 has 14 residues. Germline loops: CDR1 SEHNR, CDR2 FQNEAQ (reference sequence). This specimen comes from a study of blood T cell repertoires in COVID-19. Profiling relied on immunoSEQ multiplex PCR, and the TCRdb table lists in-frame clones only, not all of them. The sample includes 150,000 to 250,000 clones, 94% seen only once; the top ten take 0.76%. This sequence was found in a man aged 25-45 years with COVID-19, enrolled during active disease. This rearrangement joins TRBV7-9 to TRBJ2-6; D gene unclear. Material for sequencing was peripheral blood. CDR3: CASSLSLGSGVLTF. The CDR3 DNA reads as TGTGCCAGCAGCTTATCCCTCGGGTCCGGAGTCCTGACTTTC.